The present TCR beta chain was sequenced within a study of T cells in Graves' hyperthyroidism and ophthalmopathy. Whole-study context: Blood was drawn when the patient was first diagnosed and still untreated.

This clonotype has a count of ten or more. What was amplified from RNA transcripts were TCR beta CDR3 regions. HTBI primers drove first-round RT-PCR of the TCR CDR3. One entry per CDR3 protein results from TCRdb running MiXCR on the multiplex PCR reads. The sample records about 290,000 distinct CDR3 sequences, approximately 14% being singletons. Over 18 months, lack of ophthalmopathy progression marked Graves' hyperthyroidism as stable. Germline values: CDR1 MNHEY, CDR2 SMNVEV (reference sequence). The CDR3 has 16 residues. Germline trimming cut 5 bases from V and 4 bases from J; bases unmatched to any gene: 7.

Sequences were obtained from blood. J is TRBJ2-3 and V is TRBV27; TRBD2 agrees at 12 bases. The receptor was derived from a woman aged 35 to 49 with Graves' hyperthyroidism. This chain's CDR3 is CASSMLAGGFADTQYF. The CDR3 bases are TGTGCCAGCAGTATGCTAGCGGGAGGGTTCGCAGATACGCAGTATTTT.